This T cell receptor (beta chain) stems from a study of long-term antiretroviral therapy in people with HIV. Study results and caveats: The clones with expansion before ART were dominant in the repertoire at all time points.

Trimming took 5 bases from V and 4 from J; bases not matched to a gene: 3. The CDR3 extends over 14 amino acids. CDR1 is MNHEY, CDR2 SVGAGI, per germline. Investigators performed immunoSEQ version v3.0 at survey level. Clones were read by immunoSEQ multiplex PCR, and TCRdb kept only the in-frame ones, dropping some. In the table there are under 40,000 clones, about 85% of which are singletons. As to this clone: What it binds is not known.

The chain combines TRBV6-5 with TRBJ2-5; 11 bases are a match to TRBD1. Sequencing was performed on unsorted PBMCs, taken roughly 2.9 years before starting antiretroviral therapy. The origin of this receptor is a woman in her thirties with HIV. The CDR3 DNA sequence: TGTGCCAGCAGTGGGACAGGGGGTTCAGAGACCCAGTACTTC. Amino acid sequence: CASSGTGGSETQYF.